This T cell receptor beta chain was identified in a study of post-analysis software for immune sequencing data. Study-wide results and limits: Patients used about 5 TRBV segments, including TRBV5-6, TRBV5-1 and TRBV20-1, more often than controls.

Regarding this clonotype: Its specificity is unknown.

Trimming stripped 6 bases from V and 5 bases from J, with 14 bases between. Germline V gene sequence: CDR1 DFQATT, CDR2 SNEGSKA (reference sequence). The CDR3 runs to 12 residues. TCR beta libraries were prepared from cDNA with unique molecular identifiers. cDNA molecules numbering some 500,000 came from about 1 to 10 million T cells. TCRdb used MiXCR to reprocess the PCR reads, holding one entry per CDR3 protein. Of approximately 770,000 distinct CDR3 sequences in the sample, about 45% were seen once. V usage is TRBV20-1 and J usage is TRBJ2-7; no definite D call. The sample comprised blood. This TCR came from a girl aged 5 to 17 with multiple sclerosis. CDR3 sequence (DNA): TGCAGTGCGCAACGACGGTTTGACGAGCAGTACTTC. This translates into CSAQRRFDEQYF.